The sequence of this TCR beta chain was determined in a study of blood T cell repertoires in COVID-19. Study details: The cDNA or gDNA used as material had been derived from T cells, B-cell-depleted T cells, or PBMCs.

This clone has just a few counts. V was trimmed by 2 bases and J by 0 bases, leaving 14 bases between them. The CDR3 contains 16 residues. Looked up from germline, CDR1 is SGHRS and CDR2 is YFSETQ. Original handling: Amplification of reference gene primers was used by the study to estimate nucleated cell counts. Libraries were prepared by immunoSEQ multiplex PCR; TCRdb keeps only in-frame clonotypes and omits some of them. V and J calls plus clone size are reproduced from that table; the DNA served to infer D and trimming. There are 200,000 to 250,000 clones in the sample; almost 85% occur only once, and 1.5% to 2% lies in the top ten.

This receptor was obtained from a woman older than 75 with acute or convalescent COVID-19. The chain joins TRBV5-1 to TRBJ1-2, with a weak D call TRBD1 (5 bases). Sequenced input: peripheral blood. This CDR3 reads CASSFSGGASNYGYTF. The CDR3 DNA follows: TGCGCCAGCAGCTTTTCCGGGGGTGCGTCTAACTATGGCTACACCTTC.